The rows below give T cell receptor beta chains drawn from one sample of a study of cytomegalovirus exposure and HLA in healthy donors. TCRdb keeps only in-frame clones here, not all; method: immunoSEQ multiplex PCR. The sample shows 120,000 to 150,000 clones, roughly 79% of them seen only once. Input material: PBMCs. These receptors all come from a woman aged 25 to 39 in good health and CMV-seronegative. CDR3s include the opening cysteine and the closing phenylalanine or tryptophan. Fields, in order: J gene, clone size, D gene, V gene, CDR3 protein, CDR3 DNA. A D gene is named only where the DNA matches it firmly. Clone size, where shown, is once, few, many, or a class for clones that have expanded.

j_call: TRBJ1-6
clone_size: NA
d_call: TRBD1
v_call: TRBV14
cdr3_aa: CASSPSQGNNSPLHF
cdr3_nt: TGTGCCAGCAGTCCTTCACAGGGGAATAATTCACCCCTCCACTTT

j_call: TRBJ2-7
clone_size: NA
d_call: TRBD1
v_call: TRBV27
cdr3_aa: CASSLKGTGVWQYF
cdr3_nt: TGTGCCAGCAGTTTAAAAGGGACAGGGGTGTGGCAGTACTTC

j_call: TRBJ2-1
clone_size: few
d_call: TRBD1
v_call: TRBV7-3
cdr3_aa: CASSLGQGSYNEQFF
cdr3_nt: TGTGCCAGCAGCTTAGGACAGGGTTCCTACAATGAGCAGTTCTTC

j_call: TRBJ1-6
clone_size: NA
d_call: TRBD1
v_call: TRBV2
cdr3_aa: CASSEGDRVSPLHF
cdr3_nt: TGTGCCAGCAGTGAAGGGGACAGGGTCTCACCCCTCCACTTT

j_call: TRBJ2-5
clone_size: NA
d_call: NA
v_call: TRBV30
cdr3_aa: CAWTRQARETQYF
cdr3_nt: TGTGCCTGGACACGACAGGCCCGGGAGACCCAGTACTTC

j_call: TRBJ1-4
clone_size: NA
d_call: NA
v_call: TRBV25-1
cdr3_aa: CASSESSWAILGEKLFF
cdr3_nt: TGTGCCAGCAGTGAAAGTAGTTGGGCCATTTTGGGTGAAAAACTGTTTTTT

j_call: TRBJ2-3
clone_size: NA
d_call: NA
v_call: TRBV6-5
cdr3_aa: CASSQGLAVNTQYF
cdr3_nt: TGTGCCAGCAGCCAGGGACTGGCGGTTAATACGCAGTATTTT

j_call: TRBJ2-1
clone_size: NA
d_call: NA
v_call: TRBV7-9
cdr3_aa: CASSGRDSYNEQFF
cdr3_nt: TGTGCCAGCAGCGGGCGGGACAGCTACAATGAGCAGTTCTTC

j_call: TRBJ2-7
clone_size: NA
d_call: NA
v_call: TRBV19
cdr3_aa: CASSRTASSYEQYF
cdr3_nt: TGTGCCAGTAGTAGGACAGCAAGCTCCTACGAGCAGTACTTC

j_call: TRBJ2-3
clone_size: few
d_call: TRBD2
v_call: TRBV4-1
cdr3_aa: CASSQDSSGYTDTQYF
cdr3_nt: TGCGCCAGCAGCCAAGACTCTAGCGGTTACACAGATACGCAGTATTTT

j_call: TRBJ1-3
clone_size: NA
d_call: NA
v_call: TRBV4-1
cdr3_aa: CASSQEGPRPGNTIYF
cdr3_nt: TGCGCCAGCAGCCAAGAGGGTCCTAGGCCTGGAAACACCATATATTTT

j_call: TRBJ1-1
clone_size: NA
d_call: TRBD1
v_call: TRBV5-4
cdr3_aa: CASSPSRGLGNTEAFF
cdr3_nt: TGTGCCAGCAGCCCATCAAGGGGGCTTGGGAACACTGAAGCTTTCTTT

j_call: TRBJ2-1
clone_size: NA
d_call: TRBD1
v_call: TRBV6-4
cdr3_aa: CASSQARGPYNEQFF
cdr3_nt: TGTGCCAGCAGCCAAGCCAGGGGGCCCTACAATGAGCAGTTCTTC

j_call: TRBJ2-7
clone_size: NA
d_call: TRBD1
v_call: TRBV18
cdr3_aa: CASSPGQGNEQYF
cdr3_nt: TGTGCCAGCTCACCAGGACAGGGAAACGAGCAGTACTTC

j_call: TRBJ2-2
clone_size: NA
d_call: NA
v_call: TRBV5-1
cdr3_aa: CASSRAPSSGSGELFF
cdr3_nt: TGCGCCAGCAGCCGCGCGCCTTCGTCGGGGTCCGGGGAGCTGTTTTTT

j_call: TRBJ1-1
clone_size: NA
d_call: TRBD1
v_call: TRBV5-1
cdr3_aa: CASSRDRAYTEAFF
cdr3_nt: TGCGCCAGCAGTCGGGACAGGGCTTATACTGAAGCTTTCTTT

j_call: TRBJ1-3
clone_size: NA
d_call: NA
v_call: TRBV7-6
cdr3_aa: CASSLAPASSGNTIYF
cdr3_nt: TGTGCCAGCAGCTTAGCGCCCGCGAGCTCTGGAAACACCATATATTTT

j_call: TRBJ1-1
clone_size: NA
d_call: NA
v_call: TRBV6-1
cdr3_aa: CASSVTDRVTEAFF
cdr3_nt: TGTGCCAGCAGTGTGACAGATCGGGTCACTGAAGCTTTCTTT

j_call: TRBJ1-4
clone_size: few
d_call: TRBD1
v_call: TRBV29-1
cdr3_aa: CSVSTGPPNEKLFF
cdr3_nt: TGCAGCGTTTCGACAGGGCCCCCTAATGAAAAACTGTTTTTT

j_call: TRBJ2-3
clone_size: NA
d_call: TRBD2
v_call: TRBV4-2
cdr3_aa: CASSQKVPQRGDTDTQYF
cdr3_nt: TGTGCCAGCAGCCAAAAGGTGCCCCAGCGGGGGGACACAGATACGCAGTATTTT

j_call: TRBJ2-7
clone_size: NA
d_call: NA
v_call: TRBV6-4
cdr3_aa: CASSDSKAADEQYF
cdr3_nt: TGTGCCAGCAGTGACTCGAAGGCCGCGGACGAGCAGTACTTC

j_call: TRBJ1-1
clone_size: NA
d_call: NA
v_call: TRBV30
cdr3_aa: CAWRRPGHQNTEAFF
cdr3_nt: TGTGCCTGGAGACGGCCGGGACATCAGAACACTGAAGCTTTCTTT

j_call: TRBJ1-1
clone_size: NA
d_call: NA
v_call: TRBV14
cdr3_aa: CASSPITQGRNTEAFF
cdr3_nt: TGTGCCAGCAGCCCGATAACCCAGGGGAGGAACACTGAAGCTTTCTTT

j_call: TRBJ2-2
clone_size: NA
d_call: TRBD2
v_call: TRBV6-1
cdr3_aa: CASSASGGGGELFF
cdr3_nt: TGTGCCAGCAGTGCATCCGGGGGGGGCGGGGAGCTGTTTTTT

j_call: TRBJ1-2
clone_size: NA
d_call: TRBD1
v_call: TRBV5-1
cdr3_aa: CASSLAGGGDYTF
cdr3_nt: TGCGCCAGCAGCTTGGCAGGGGGAGGCGACTACACCTTC

j_call: TRBJ1-2
clone_size: NA
d_call: TRBD1
v_call: TRBV28
cdr3_aa: CAGSTGQARYGYTF
cdr3_nt: TGTGCCGGATCCACGGGACAGGCGCGCTATGGCTACACCTTC

j_call: TRBJ1-6
clone_size: NA
d_call: TRBD1
v_call: TRBV11-2
cdr3_aa: CASSSRRDRLNSPLHF
cdr3_nt: TGTGCCAGCAGCTCCCGGAGGGACAGACTTAATTCACCCCTCCACTTT

j_call: TRBJ1-3
clone_size: NA
d_call: NA
v_call: TRBV30
cdr3_aa: CAWSNPGGSGNTIYF
cdr3_nt: TGTGCCTGGAGTAACCCCGGAGGGTCTGGAAACACCATATATTTT

j_call: TRBJ1-1
clone_size: NA
d_call: NA
v_call: TRBV2
cdr3_aa: CAGGTWNTEAFF
cdr3_nt: TGTGCCGGAGGTACCTGGAACACTGAAGCTTTCTTT

j_call: TRBJ2-7
clone_size: NA
d_call: NA
v_call: TRBV27
cdr3_aa: CASSFGGAIYEQYF
cdr3_nt: TGTGCCAGCAGTTTTGGGGGGGCAATCTACGAGCAGTACTTC

j_call: TRBJ1-1
clone_size: NA
d_call: NA
v_call: TRBV11-1
cdr3_aa: CASSFIGTDNTEAFF
cdr3_nt: TGTGCCAGCAGCTTTATAGGAACAGATAACACTGAAGCTTTCTTT

j_call: TRBJ1-2
clone_size: NA
d_call: NA
v_call: TRBV12-5
cdr3_aa: CASGSDTDSPGYGYTF
cdr3_nt: TGTGCTAGTGGTTCTGATACAGACAGCCCCGGCTATGGCTACACCTTC

j_call: TRBJ2-3
clone_size: NA
d_call: TRBD1
v_call: TRBV18
cdr3_aa: CASSPTDRGTDTQYF
cdr3_nt: TGTGCCAGCTCACCCACGGACAGGGGGACAGATACGCAGTATTTT

j_call: TRBJ1-5
clone_size: NA
d_call: TRBD1
v_call: TRBV6-6
cdr3_aa: CASSYIRTGTAQPQHF
cdr3_nt: TGTGCCAGCAGTTACATTCGGACAGGGACGGCTCAGCCCCAGCATTTT

j_call: TRBJ1-1
clone_size: NA
d_call: NA
v_call: TRBV7-9
cdr3_aa: CATPPLPNRATEAFF
cdr3_nt: TGTGCCACTCCTCCGCTACCAAACAGGGCCACTGAAGCTTTCTTT

j_call: TRBJ1-6
clone_size: NA
d_call: NA
v_call: TRBV6-5
cdr3_aa: CASRAAGSPLHF
cdr3_nt: TGTGCCAGCAGGGCCGCGGGGTCACCCCTCCACTTT

j_call: TRBJ1-6
clone_size: NA
d_call: NA
v_call: TRBV9
cdr3_aa: CASSVGGSGNNSPLHF
cdr3_nt: TGTGCCAGCAGCGTAGGTGGTTCGGGGAATAATTCACCCCTCCACTTT

j_call: TRBJ2-6
clone_size: NA
d_call: NA
v_call: TRBV15
cdr3_aa: CATRTTSGANVLTF
cdr3_nt: TGTGCCACCAGGACTACCTCTGGGGCCAACGTCCTGACTTTC

j_call: TRBJ1-1
clone_size: NA
d_call: TRBD1
v_call: TRBV11-2
cdr3_aa: CASSSFRGDTEAFF
cdr3_nt: TGTGCCAGCAGCTCGTTCAGGGGGGACACTGAAGCTTTCTTT

j_call: TRBJ1-3
clone_size: few
d_call: TRBD1
v_call: TRBV5-1
cdr3_aa: CASSLRPGDSPNSSGNTIYF
cdr3_nt: TGCGCCAGCAGCTTGCGCCCAGGGGACAGCCCAAACTCCTCTGGAAACACCATATATTTT